This record concerns one T cell receptor (beta chain) sequence. The sample is drawn from a study of blood T cell repertoires in COVID-19. As for the study in general: The United States, Italy and Spain were the sources of the acute and convalescent COVID-19 samples. PBMCs, B-cell-depleted T cells, or T cells were the source of the cDNA or gDNA that made up the material.

Seattle-derived patients entered the study during active infection and were followed longitudinally. Repertoires were generated with immunoSEQ multiplex PCR, while TCRdb's copy carries only in-frame clones and drops some. This sample has approximately 260,000 clones; over 80% occur once, and the top ten carry roughly a tenth. The CDR3 totals 11 residues. V shed 6 bases and J shed 7 bases, with 7 bases lying between them. Germline CDR1 DFQATT, CDR2 SNEGSKA (reference sequence). This sequence joins TRBV20-1 and TRBJ1-6, with D unresolved. The receptor was isolated from a woman aged 70-85 years with COVID-19, enrolled during active disease. Sequenced: peripheral blood. CDR3 in amino acids: CSAMTNSPLHF. CDR3 in DNA: TGCAGTGCGATGACAAATTCACCCCTCCACTTT.